These 19 T cell receptor beta chains share one sample of origin, sequenced in a study of glioma-infiltrating T cells after dendritic cell vaccination. TCRdb's copy holds only in-frame clones and misses some; the assay was immunoSEQ multiplex PCR. The sample records tens of thousands of clones, around 90% being singletons. Sequencing used blood, obtained before dendritic cell vaccination. The receptors here all came from a human donor with glioblastoma.

This rearrangement joins TRBV9 to TRBJ1-1; D might be TRBD1 (5 bases). The CDR3 loop spans 14 amino acids. Trimming removed 4 bases from V and 8 bases from J, with 18 bases in between. Germline-derived CDR1 and CDR2 are SGDLS and YYNGEE. The CDR3 DNA reads as TGTGCCAGCAGCCCAACCAGTCAGGGTGCCGAAGCTTTCTTT. Protein: CASSPTSQGAEAFF. Drawing the rest from reference TRBV9 and TRBJ1-1, the complete variable domain is DSGVTQTPKHLITATGQRVTLRCSPRSGDLSVYWYQQSLDQGLQFLIQYYNGEERAKGNILERFSAQQFPDLHSELNLSSLELGDSALYFCASSPTSQGAEAFFGQGTRLTVV.

The chain combines TRBV5-4 with TRBJ1-1; D may be TRBD1 (6 bases). The CDR3 covers 14 residues. The germline V gene encodes CDR1 SGHNT and CDR2 YYREEE (reference sequence). Trimming shortened V by 0 bases and J by 6 bases, and 12 bases separated the two germline ends. The CDR3 here is CASSLDGGPPEAFF. DNA of the CDR3: TGTGCCAGCAGCTTGGATGGGGGCCCGCCTGAAGCTTTCTTT.

In its sample, this clone was seen once. V gene TRBV5-1 combines with J gene TRBJ2-7, with D hard to call. V was clipped by 1 base and J by 4 bases, with 9 bases between them. Germline CDR1 SGHRS, CDR2 YFSETQ. The CDR3 has 13 residues. CDR3: CASSLLSGYEQYF. The CDR3 DNA follows: TGCGCCAGCAGCTTGCTTTCCGGGTACGAGCAGTACTTC.

This clone was seen only once. V and J are TRBV7-8 and TRBJ2-5, with 7 bases identical to TRBD1. Germline V gene sequence: CDR1 SGHVS, CDR2 FQNEAQ. The CDR3 has 15 residues. Trimming took 5 bases from V and 2 from J; bases not matched to a gene: 8. CDR3 sequence reads: CASSGDRVAQETQYF. The CDR3 DNA reads TGTGCCAGCAGCGGCGACAGGGTAGCTCAAGAGACCCAGTACTTC.

The CDR3 coding sequence is TGTGCCAGTAGTGTTAAGGGACAGGGCGATACGCAGTATTTT. This translates into CASSVKGQGDTQYF. This chain joins TRBV19 and TRBJ2-3; 9 bases map to TRBD1. V shed 5 bases and J 6 bases; nucleotides not matched to a gene: 6. Per germline, CDR1 LNHDA and CDR2 SQIVND (reference sequence). This CDR3 has 14 residues.

V usage is TRBV27 and J usage is TRBJ2-7; maybe TRBD1 (6 bases). Germline V CDR1 and CDR2: MNHEY, SMNVEV (reference sequence). The V gene lost 2 bases and the J gene lost 2 bases, with 10 bases spanning the gap. This CDR3 contains 14 residues. CDR3 amino acids: CASSLRDKTYEQYF. CDR3 DNA sequence: TGTGCCAGCAGTTTAAGGGACAAGACCTACGAGCAGTACTTC.

The chain links TRBV9 to TRBJ2-1; 9 bases are a match to TRBD1. The CDR3 consists of 15 residues. Unmatched junction bases numbered 5, after V lost 4 bases and J lost 3 bases. Per germline, CDR1 SGDLS and CDR2 YYNGEE. CDR3: CASSMDRGDYNEQFF. CDR3 bases: TGTGCCAGCAGCATGGACAGGGGAGACTACAATGAGCAGTTCTTC.

J is TRBJ1-2 and V is TRBV5-1, with 7 bases that match TRBD1. Germline-derived CDR1 and CDR2 are SGHRS and YFSETQ. J was trimmed by 7 bases and V by 0 bases; bases with no gene match: 9. The CDR3 totals 15 residues. CDR3 residues: CASSLDVGQRFGYTF. CDR3 sequence (DNA): TGCGCCAGCAGCTTGGACGTGGGACAGAGGTTTGGCTACACCTTC.

This clone appeared a few times. The J gene is TRBJ1-3, the V gene TRBV10-3, with 9 bases lining up with TRBD1. Germline trimming cut 7 bases from V and 1 base from J; bases unmatched to any gene: 5. CDR1 and CDR2 from the germline V gene are ENHRY and SYGVKD. The length of the CDR3 is 15 residues. Written as DNA, the CDR3 is TGTGCCATCAAGTGGGACAGGGATTCTGGAAACACCATATATTTT. Translating it yields CAIKWDRDSGNTIYF.

In DNA, the CDR3 is TGTGCCAGCTCACCTCAGGACTGGGGGGACTACGAGCAGTACTTC. It is translated as CASSPQDWGDYEQYF. The chain uses TRBV18 and TRBJ2-7; TRBD2 might be the D (6 bases). The CDR3 has 15 amino acids. Per the germline V gene, CDR1 is KGHSH and CDR2 is LQKENI. Deletions cut 3 bases from V and 3 bases from J, with 15 bases between. The full variable domain, rest sourced from reference TRBV18 and TRBJ2-7, is NAGVMQNPRHLVRRRGQEARLRCSPMKGHSHVYWYRQLPEEGLKFMVYLQKENIIDESGMPKERFSAEFPKEGPSILRIQQVVRGDSAAYFCASSPQDWGDYEQYFGPGTRLTVT.

J is TRBJ2-3 and V is TRBV5-1; TRBD2 aligns across 8 bases. The CDR3 is 15 amino acids. CDR1 is SGHRS, CDR2 YFSETQ, per germline. V lost 5 bases, J lost 1 base, and 6 bases stayed unmatched. The CDR3 DNA is TGCGCCAGCAGACGGGGGGGAGTTGGCACAGATACGCAGTATTTT. This sequence encodes CASRRGGVGTDTQYF.

The chain has TRBV11-2 and TRBJ2-1; 8 nucleotides align to TRBD2. The CDR3 extends over 16 amino acids. V trimming: 4 bases; J trimming: 4 bases; junction bases outside the gene matches: 9. CDR1 is SGHAT, CDR2 FQNNGV, per germline. CDR3 bases: TGTGCCAGCAGCTCCCAGAGGCTAGCGGGTTACAATGAGCAGTTCTTC. Amino acids: CASSSQRLAGYNEQFF.

The rearrangement links TRBV19 to TRBJ2-1; 9 positions match TRBD1. V gave up 2 bases and J gave up 6 bases; unmatched junction bases: 5. This CDR3 is 15 amino acids long. Per the germline V gene, CDR1 is LNHDA and CDR2 is SQIVND (reference sequence). CDR3 DNA sequence: TGTGCCAGTAGTATAACGGGACAGGGTAGCAATGAGCAGTTCTTC. Protein product: CASSITGQGSNEQFF.

This rearrangement joins TRBV19 to TRBJ1-3, with 8 positions matching TRBD1. CDR1 and CDR2 from the germline V gene are LNHDA and SQIVND (reference sequence). The CDR3 is 14 residues long. Germline trimming cut 9 bases from V and 0 bases from J; bases unmatched to any gene: 4. The DNA of the CDR3 is TGTGCCAGCCGACAGGGGCTCTCTGGAAACACCATATATTTT. Residues: CASRQGLSGNTIYF.

V and J are TRBV7-2 and TRBJ2-3; TRBD2 is a possible D gene (6 bases). CDR3 length: 15 residues. CDR1 is SGHTA and CDR2 is FQGNSA in the germline V gene. V lost 5 bases and J lost 3, with 15 bases in between. CDR3: CASSPTGGGTDTQYF. CDR3 sequence (DNA): TGTGCCAGCAGCCCCACCGGGGGTGGGACAGATACGCAGTATTTT.

CDR3 in DNA: TGTGCCAGCAGCTCCCGGACTAGCGGGAGGGTGTATGAGCAGTTCTTC. As protein: CASSSRTSGRVYEQFF. The chain recombines TRBV11-3 with TRBJ2-1; TRBD2 matches 15 bases. Germline V gives CDR1 SGHNT, CDR2 YENEEA. This CDR3 has 16 amino acids. With V trimmed by 4 bases and J by 8 bases, 6 bases remained unmatched.

This chain links TRBV6-5 with TRBJ1-5; TRBD1 agrees at 8 bases. Trimming cost V 8 bases and J 2 bases; bases outside gene matches: 8. Germline assignment: CDR1 MNHEY and CDR2 SVGAGI. The CDR3 has 15 amino acids. DNA for the CDR3: TGTGCCAGCGGAACGACAGGGGAAGGCAATCAGCCCCAGCATTTT. Translation: CASGTTGEGNQPQHF.

The V gene is TRBV27, the J gene TRBJ2-5, with D unresolved. Germline assignment: CDR1 MNHEY and CDR2 SMNVEV (reference sequence). This CDR3 comprises 11 residues. V was shortened by 3 bases and J by 3 bases, with 2 bases between the two germline ends. This CDR3 is CASSFKETQYF. The CDR3, as DNA: TGTGCCAGCAGTTTTAAAGAGACCCAGTACTTC.

The chain uses TRBV7-2 and TRBJ2-2; D perhaps matches TRBD2 (5 bases). The CDR3 extends over 15 amino acids. The germline V gene has CDR1 SGHTA and CDR2 FQGNSA. Trimming shortened V by 3 bases and J by 3 bases, and 11 bases separated the two germline ends. The CDR3 coding sequence is TGTGCCAGCAGCTTGTGGGAGAGGTACACCGGGGAGCTGTTTTTT. Translating it yields CASSLWERYTGELFF.